These 26 T cell receptor beta chains were sequenced from one sample in a study of blood T cell repertoires in COVID-19. The protocol was immunoSEQ multiplex PCR, while the TCRdb copy is restricted to in-frame clones and leaves out a portion. The sample lists tens of thousands of clones, about four fifths occurring once. Sequenced sample: peripheral blood. These receptors were collected from a woman at least 80 years old with active or convalescent COVID-19.

In its sample, this clone was seen once. V gene TRBV9 combines with J gene TRBJ2-3; 13 nucleotides match TRBD2. This CDR3 contains 14 residues. Germline V gene sequence: CDR1 SGDLS, CDR2 YYNGEE. The V and J ends lost 3 bases and 5 bases, in that order; junction bases with no gene match: 0. The CDR3 DNA sequence: TGTGCCAGCAGCGGGACTAGCGGGGGAGATACGCAGTATTTT. Protein sequence: CASSGTSGGDTQYF.

The rearrangement uses TRBV2 and TRBJ2-7; unclear D gene. CDR1 SNHLY and CDR2 FYNNEI come from the germline V gene. This CDR3 is built from 13 residues. The V and J ends lost 5 bases and 1 base respectively, with 9 bases between them. As DNA, the CDR3 is TGTGCCAGCAGTCCCGGCGGATCCTACGAGCAGTACTTC. Translation gives CASSPGGSYEQYF.

The chain combines TRBV19 with TRBJ2-6; D is uncertain. Trimming left V 3 bases short and J 0 bases short, with 3 bases between. This CDR3 has 14 amino acids. Germline V gene lookup returns CDR1 LNHDA and CDR2 SQIVND (reference sequence). For the CDR3, the DNA is TGTGCCAGTAGTATCGTCTCTGGGGCCAACGTCCTGACTTTC. It codes for CASSIVSGANVLTF.

The V call is TRBV11-2, the J call TRBJ2-1; the D gene is possibly TRBD2 (7 bases). This CDR3 is built from 15 residues. Between the trimmed V and J ends, which lost 5 bases and 8 bases, there was a span of 19 bases. Germline-derived CDR1 and CDR2 are SGHAT and FQNNGV. CDR3 sequence reads: CASSHARGAMDEQFF. The CDR3 nucleotides read TGTGCCAGCAGCCACGCCCGGGGGGCTATGGATGAGCAGTTCTTC.

This rearrangement joins TRBV27 to TRBJ2-1, with TRBD2 matching 13 bases. This CDR3 is 19 amino acids long. In germline, CDR1 is MNHEY, CDR2 SMNVEV (reference sequence). V lost 5 bases and J lost 7; bases outside the gene matches: 17. The CDR3 protein is CASSLETSGGALGRNEQFF. Here the CDR3 DNA reads TGTGCCAGCAGTCTAGAAACTAGCGGGGGGGCTCTAGGGAGGAATGAGCAGTTCTTC.

This chain links TRBV5-6 with TRBJ2-7, with a weak D call TRBD2 (6 bases). Germline CDR1 reads SGHDT; CDR2 reads YYEEEE. V lost 1 base and J 7 bases, leaving 18 bases between the germline ends. CDR3 length: 15 residues. CDR3 residues: CASSLPSADLREQYF. In nucleotides, the CDR3 is TGTGCCAGCAGCTTGCCTAGCGCGGACCTACGGGAGCAGTACTTC.

The chain couples TRBV3-1 (or the pseudogene TRBV3-2) to TRBJ1-2; D gene ambiguous. Trimming left V 6 bases short and J 1 base short, with 12 bases between. CDR3 length: 14 amino acids. The germline gives CDR1 LGHDT, CDR2 YNNKEL (reference sequence). CDR3 protein: CASSQTAGNYGYTF. The CDR3 DNA reads as TGTGCCAGCAGTCAAACCGCGGGTAACTATGGCTACACCTTC.

The chain employs TRBV2 and TRBJ1-2; a possible D gene is TRBD1 (6 bases). CDR3 length: 16 amino acids. Germline loops: CDR1 SNHLY, CDR2 FYNNEI. V was trimmed by 4 bases and J by 2 bases, leaving 17 bases between them. In DNA, the CDR3 is TGTGCCAGCAGTGGCGACAGGAGGTCCTCCAACTATGGCTACACCTTC. Its translation is CASSGDRRSSNYGYTF.

The chain recombines TRBV7-2 with TRBJ1-2, with 11 bases lining up with TRBD1. The trim removed 8 bases at V and 4 bases at J, leaving 6 bases unmatched. The length of the CDR3 is 14 residues. Germline CDR1 is SGHTA and CDR2 is FQGNSA. In DNA, the CDR3 is TGTGCCAGCGGACAGGGGGCGCAGAGCTATGGCTACACCTTC. Protein sequence: CASGQGAQSYGYTF. The whole variable domain, remainder taken from reference TRBV7-2 and TRBJ1-2, is GAGVSQSPSNKVTEKGKDVELRCDPISGHTALYWYRQSLGQGLEFLIYFQGNSAPDKSGLPSDRFSAERTGGSVSTLTIQRTQQEDSAVYLCASGQGAQSYGYTFGSGTRLTVV.

The chain carries TRBV5-4 and TRBJ2-3; tentative D call: TRBD2 (6 bases). Per germline, CDR1 SGHNT and CDR2 YYREEE (reference sequence). This CDR3 has 14 residues. V was pared by 4 bases and J by 1 base, with 10 bases between. The CDR3 here is CASSRGLGTDTQYF. The CDR3 nucleotides are TGTGCCAGCAGCCGGGGACTTGGCACAGATACGCAGTATTTT.

This clone was found once. The rearrangement uses TRBV18 and TRBJ1-2; D remains unclear. V lost 4 bases and J 5 bases, leaving 8 bases between the germline ends. CDR3 length: 12 amino acids. Germline CDR1 and CDR2: KGHSH and LQKENI. This chain's CDR3 is CASSREGYGYTF. The CDR3 DNA is TGTGCCAGCTCACGGGAGGGATATGGCTACACCTTC.

The genes are TRBV12-3 or TRBV12-4 and TRBJ1-1; 11 bases map to TRBD1. The CDR3 is 13 amino acids. Losses at the gene ends were 6 bases for V and 5 bases for J; bases not matched to a gene: 2. Here the CDR3 reads CASRDRGRTEAFF. DNA of the CDR3: TGTGCCAGCAGGGACAGGGGGCGTACTGAAGCTTTCTTT.

This CDR3 reads CASSPAGTYEQYF. In DNA, the CDR3 is TGTGCCAGCAGCCCAGCGGGAACCTACGAGCAGTACTTC. J is TRBJ2-7 and V is TRBV5-4, with 7 bases aligning to TRBD2. Germline-derived CDR1 and CDR2 are SGHNT and YYREEE (reference sequence). CDR3 length equals 13 residues. J was trimmed by 2 bases and V by 4 bases; bases with no gene match: 3.

V usage is TRBV6-1 and J usage is TRBJ1-1, with 8 bases lining up with TRBD1. Per the germline V gene, CDR1 is MNHNS and CDR2 is SASEGT. J lost 6 bases, V lost 2 bases, and 8 bases had no gene match. The CDR3 loop spans 15 amino acids. CDR3 loop: CASSEWAGGWAEAFF. Written as DNA, the CDR3 is TGTGCCAGCAGTGAATGGGCAGGGGGCTGGGCTGAAGCTTTCTTT.

This rearrangement joins TRBV5-4 to TRBJ1-6; TRBD1 agrees at 7 bases. The CDR3 covers 14 residues. Losses at the gene ends were 4 bases for V and 8 bases for J; bases not matched to a gene: 6. CDR1 is SGHNT, CDR2 YYREEE, per germline (reference sequence). This chain's CDR3 is CASSKGTADSPLHF. As DNA, the CDR3 is TGTGCCAGCAGCAAGGGGACAGCGGATTCACCCCTCCACTTT. The variable domain in full, completed from reference TRBV5-4 and TRBJ1-6, reads ETGVTQSPTHLIKTRGQQVTLRCSSQSGHNTVSWYQQALGQGPQFIFQYYREEENGRGNFPPRFSGLQFPNYSSELNVNALELDDSALYLCASSKGTADSPLHFGNGTRLTVT.

The gene calls are TRBV7-2 and TRBJ2-5, with 13 bases that match TRBD2. Per the germline V gene, CDR1 is SGHTA and CDR2 is FQGNSA. CDR3 length equals 15 residues. J was trimmed by 13 bases and V by 3 bases; bases with no gene match: 11. The CDR3 coding sequence is TGTGCCAGCAGCTTGGGGACTAGCGGGACTCGAAAGGGGTACTTC. Translating it yields CASSLGTSGTRKGYF.

This clone was picked up a small number of times. V is TRBV19 and J is TRBJ1-2; D possibly corresponds to TRBD1 (5 bases). Germline V CDR1 and CDR2: LNHDA, SQIVND (reference sequence). The CDR3 is 15 amino acids. With 4 bases removed from V and 1 base from J, the gap between germline ends came to 13 bases. DNA of the CDR3: TGTGCCAGTAGTACCACGGCTCAGGGTAACTATGGCTACACCTTC. Translating gives CASSTTAQGNYGYTF.

V usage is TRBV19 and J usage is TRBJ1-2; a possible D gene is TRBD1 (6 bases). There are 13 residues in the CDR3. The V end lost 3 bases, the J end lost 3 bases, and 8 bases lay between the germline ends. Per germline, CDR1 LNHDA and CDR2 SQIVND (reference sequence). The CDR3 coding sequence is TGTGCCAGTAGTATCGCAGGGGACTATGGCTACACCTTC. Translated: CASSIAGDYGYTF.

CDR3 bases: TGTGCCAGCAGCTTGGGGCTCGGGAGGGGGGCGAATGAAAAACTGTTTTTT. Protein product: CASSLGLGRGANEKLFF. The chain combines TRBV7-2 with TRBJ1-4; perhaps TRBD1 as D (6 bases). The CDR3 has 17 amino acids. V lost 3 bases and J 5 bases, leaving 19 bases between the germline ends. CDR1 SGHTA and CDR2 FQGNSA come from the germline V gene.

The chain employs TRBV28 and TRBJ2-7; TRBD2 is a possible D gene (5 bases). CDR1 is MDHEN, CDR2 SYDVKM, per germline. The CDR3 contains 15 residues. Trimming pared 2 bases from V and 6 bases from J, leaving 17 bases between. The DNA for the CDR3 is TGTGCCAGCAGTTTAGGAGAGGGCGCTTCGAGCGAGCAGTACTTC. It encodes CASSLGEGASSEQYF.

The rearrangement joins TRBV10-3 to TRBJ1-4, with D possibly matching TRBD1 (6 bases). The CDR3 sequence is 15 residues long. Between the trimmed V and J ends, which lost 6 bases and 7 bases, there was a span of 18 bases. CDR1 ENHRY and CDR2 SYGVKD come from the germline V gene. The CDR3 DNA follows: TGTGCCATCAGCGCCTCGTGGGGGCAGGGTGAAAAACTGTTTTTT. The encoded protein is CAISASWGQGEKLFF.

V and J are TRBV28 and TRBJ1-6; 7 nucleotides align to TRBD1. This CDR3 comprises 15 residues. Germline trimming cut 5 bases from V and 9 bases from J; bases unmatched to any gene: 10. Germline V lookup: CDR1 MDHEN, CDR2 SYDVKM. This CDR3 reads CASSRQGLSVSPLHF. DNA of the CDR3: TGTGCCAGCAGTAGACAGGGTTTATCGGTTTCACCCCTCCACTTT.

CDR3 sequence reads: CASTFRGESPETQYF. The DNA of the CDR3 is TGTGCCAGCACCTTCCGGGGGGAATCCCCAGAGACCCAGTACTTC. The genes are TRBV6-5 and TRBJ2-5, with 7 bases lining up with TRBD2. Trimming cost V 7 bases and J 4 bases; bases outside gene matches: 12. CDR3 length equals 15 residues. CDR1 is MNHEY, CDR2 SVGAGI, per germline.

The rearrangement joins TRBV7-2 to TRBJ1-6, with no clear D. Germline V gives CDR1 SGHTA, CDR2 FQGNSA. This CDR3 is built from 13 residues. Trimming stripped 1 base from V and 7 bases from J, with 5 bases between. The CDR3 nucleotides read TGTGCCAGCAGCTTAGGCGGGAATTCACCCCTCCACTTT. It specifies CASSLGGNSPLHF.

The chain joins TRBV5-6 to TRBJ1-3; tentative D call: TRBD1 (6 bases). The ends were cut back, 4 bases at V and 0 bases at J, with 17 bases in the middle. The CDR3 is 17 amino acids. CDR1 SGHDT and CDR2 YYEEEE come from the germline V gene. The CDR3 nucleotides are TGTGCCAGCAGCCAACCGAGTGGGGGCGGCTCTGGAAACACCATATATTTT. Its protein product is CASSQPSGGGSGNTIYF.

CDR3 protein: CASSSRGSANEKLFF. As DNA, the CDR3 is TGTGCCAGCAGCTCTCGGGGGTCGGCTAATGAAAAACTGTTTTTT. The V and J genes are TRBV7-2 and TRBJ1-4; D is perhaps TRBD1 (5 bases). CDR1 is SGHTA and CDR2 is FQGNSA in the germline V gene. V was pared by 4 bases and J by 3 bases, with 12 bases between. The CDR3 length is 15 residues.